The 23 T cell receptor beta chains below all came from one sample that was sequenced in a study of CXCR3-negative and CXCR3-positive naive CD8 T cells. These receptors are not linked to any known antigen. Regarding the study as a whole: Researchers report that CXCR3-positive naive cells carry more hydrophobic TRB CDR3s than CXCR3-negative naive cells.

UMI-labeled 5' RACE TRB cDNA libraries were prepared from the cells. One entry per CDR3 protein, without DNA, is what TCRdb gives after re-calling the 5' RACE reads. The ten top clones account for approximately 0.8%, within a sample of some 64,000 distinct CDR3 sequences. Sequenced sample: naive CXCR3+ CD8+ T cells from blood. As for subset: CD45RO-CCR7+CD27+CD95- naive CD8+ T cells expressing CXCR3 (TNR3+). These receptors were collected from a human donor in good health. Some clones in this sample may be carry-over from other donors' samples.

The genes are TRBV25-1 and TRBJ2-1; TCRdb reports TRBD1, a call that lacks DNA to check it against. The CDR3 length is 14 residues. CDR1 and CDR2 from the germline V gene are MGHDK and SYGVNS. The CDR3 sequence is CASSVSGFWNEQFF.

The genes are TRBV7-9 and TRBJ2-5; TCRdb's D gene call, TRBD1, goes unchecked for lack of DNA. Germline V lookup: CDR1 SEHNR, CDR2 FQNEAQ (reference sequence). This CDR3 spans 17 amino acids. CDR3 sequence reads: CATNVGLDRQGQETQYF.

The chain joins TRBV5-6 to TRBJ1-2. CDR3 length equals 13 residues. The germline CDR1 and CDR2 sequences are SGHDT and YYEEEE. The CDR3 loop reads CASSSDRGDGYTF.

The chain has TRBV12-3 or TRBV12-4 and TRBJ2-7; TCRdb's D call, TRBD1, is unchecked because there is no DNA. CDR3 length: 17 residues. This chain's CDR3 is CASSFPPLRGVTYEQYF.

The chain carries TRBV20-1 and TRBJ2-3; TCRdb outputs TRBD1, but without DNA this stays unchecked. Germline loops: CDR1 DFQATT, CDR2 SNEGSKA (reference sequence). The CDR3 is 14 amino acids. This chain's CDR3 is CSATGQDRTDTQYF.

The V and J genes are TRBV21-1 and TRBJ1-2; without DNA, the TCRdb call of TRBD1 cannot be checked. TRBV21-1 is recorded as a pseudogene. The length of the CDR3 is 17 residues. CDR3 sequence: CASSKGHRDNANYGYTF.

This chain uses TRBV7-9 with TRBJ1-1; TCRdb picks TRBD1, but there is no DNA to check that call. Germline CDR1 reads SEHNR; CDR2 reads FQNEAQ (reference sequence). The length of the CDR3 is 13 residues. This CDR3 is CASSPPGGAEAFF.

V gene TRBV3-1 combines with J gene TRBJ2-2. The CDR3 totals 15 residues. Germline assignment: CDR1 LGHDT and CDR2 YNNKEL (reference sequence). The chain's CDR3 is CASSQAGDNTGELFF.

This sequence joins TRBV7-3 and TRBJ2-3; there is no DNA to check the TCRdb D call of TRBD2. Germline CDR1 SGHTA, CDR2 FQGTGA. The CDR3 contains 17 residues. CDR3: CASSPSLLAGGPDTQYF.

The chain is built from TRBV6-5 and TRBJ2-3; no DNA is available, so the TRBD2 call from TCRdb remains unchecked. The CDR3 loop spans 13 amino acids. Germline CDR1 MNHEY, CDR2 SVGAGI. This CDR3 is CASGGYSTDTQYF.

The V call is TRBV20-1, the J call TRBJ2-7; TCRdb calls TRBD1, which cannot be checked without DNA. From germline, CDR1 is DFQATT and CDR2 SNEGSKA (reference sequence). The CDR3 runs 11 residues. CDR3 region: CSAPAGYEQYF.

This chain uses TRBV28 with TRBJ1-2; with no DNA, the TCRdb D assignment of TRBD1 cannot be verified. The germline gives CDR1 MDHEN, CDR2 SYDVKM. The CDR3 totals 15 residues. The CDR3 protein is CASSPENVWTYGYTF.

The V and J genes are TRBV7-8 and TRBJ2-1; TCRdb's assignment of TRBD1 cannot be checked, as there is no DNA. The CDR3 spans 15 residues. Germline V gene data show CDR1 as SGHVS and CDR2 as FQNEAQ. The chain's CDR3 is CASSLGRDSSNEQFF.

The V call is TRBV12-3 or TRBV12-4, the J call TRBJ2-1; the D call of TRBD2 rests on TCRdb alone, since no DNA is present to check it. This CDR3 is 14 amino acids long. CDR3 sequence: CASSSGGPLDEQFF.

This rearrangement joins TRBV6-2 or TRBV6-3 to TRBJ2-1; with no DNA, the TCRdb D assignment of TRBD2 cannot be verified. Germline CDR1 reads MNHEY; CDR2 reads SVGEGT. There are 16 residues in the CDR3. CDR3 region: CASSYDGLADYNEQFF.

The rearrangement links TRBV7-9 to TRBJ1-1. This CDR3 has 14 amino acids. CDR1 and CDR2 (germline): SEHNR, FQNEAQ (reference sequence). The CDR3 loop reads CASSPSAATTEAFF.

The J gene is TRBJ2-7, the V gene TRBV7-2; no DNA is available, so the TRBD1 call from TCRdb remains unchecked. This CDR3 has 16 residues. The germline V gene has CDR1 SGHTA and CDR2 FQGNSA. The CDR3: CASSLGVGTASYEQYF.

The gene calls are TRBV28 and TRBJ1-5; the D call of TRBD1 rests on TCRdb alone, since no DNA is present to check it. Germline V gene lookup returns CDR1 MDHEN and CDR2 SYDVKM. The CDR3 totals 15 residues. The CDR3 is CASSLFTGRDQPQHF.

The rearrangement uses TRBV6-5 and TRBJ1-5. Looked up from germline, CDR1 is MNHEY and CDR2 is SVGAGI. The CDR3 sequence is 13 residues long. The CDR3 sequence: CASSFHSNQPQHF.

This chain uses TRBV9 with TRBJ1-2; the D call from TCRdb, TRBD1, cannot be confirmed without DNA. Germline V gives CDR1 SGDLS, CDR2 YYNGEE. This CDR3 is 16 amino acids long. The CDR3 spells CASSENRDKLNYGYTF.

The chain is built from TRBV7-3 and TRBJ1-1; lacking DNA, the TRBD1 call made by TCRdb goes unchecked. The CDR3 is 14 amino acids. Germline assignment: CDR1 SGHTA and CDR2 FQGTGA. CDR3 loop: CASSPLDRATEAFF.

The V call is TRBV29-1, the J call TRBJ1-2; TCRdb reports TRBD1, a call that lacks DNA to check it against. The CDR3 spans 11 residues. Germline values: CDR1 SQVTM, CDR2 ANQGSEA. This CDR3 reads CSAGTGGGYTF.

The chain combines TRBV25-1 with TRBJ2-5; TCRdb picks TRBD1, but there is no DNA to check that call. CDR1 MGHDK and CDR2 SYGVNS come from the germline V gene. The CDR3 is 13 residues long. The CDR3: CASAGKAQETQYF. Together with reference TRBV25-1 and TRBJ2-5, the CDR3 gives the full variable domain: EADIYQTPRYLVIGTGKKITLECSQTMGHDKMYWYQQDPGMELHLIHYSYGVNSTEKGDLSSESTVSRIRTEHFPLTLESARPSHTSQYLCASAGKAQETQYFGPGTRLLVL.